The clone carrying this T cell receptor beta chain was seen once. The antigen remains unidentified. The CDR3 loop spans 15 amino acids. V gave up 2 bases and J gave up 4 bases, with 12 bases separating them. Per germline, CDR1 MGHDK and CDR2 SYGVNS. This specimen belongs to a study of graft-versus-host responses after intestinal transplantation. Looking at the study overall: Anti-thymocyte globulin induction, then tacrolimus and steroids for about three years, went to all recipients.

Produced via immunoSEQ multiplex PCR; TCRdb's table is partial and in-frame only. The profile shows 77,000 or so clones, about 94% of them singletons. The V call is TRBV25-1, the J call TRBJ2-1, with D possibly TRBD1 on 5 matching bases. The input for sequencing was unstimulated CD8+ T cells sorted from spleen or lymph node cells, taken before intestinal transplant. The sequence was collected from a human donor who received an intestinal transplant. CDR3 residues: CASSEMHRNYNEQFF. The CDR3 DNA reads TGTGCCAGCAGTGAAATGCACAGGAATTACAATGAGCAGTTCTTC.